This T cell receptor beta chain was retrieved from a study of STAT5B mutations in CD4+ large granular lymphocyte leukemia. Study-wide results and caveats: CD4-sorted patient repertoires seemed more clonal than healthy CD4+ repertoires.

After removal of 3 bases from V and 2 bases from J, the junction contained 7 bases not matched to a gene. The CDR3 is made up of 18 amino acids. The germline gives CDR1 SGHTA, CDR2 FQGNSA. In the case of this clone: Antigen unknown.

Sequencing was at survey level. Original processing methods: Productive clonotypes were detectable down to 2.59 x 10-5 frequency. Profiling relied on immunoSEQ multiplex PCR, and the TCRdb table lists in-frame clones only, not all of them. V and J calls and clone size follow that table, whereas D and trimming were derived from the DNA. The sample holds around 30,000 clones, around 72% seen once. The source of this sequence is a human donor in good health. Sequencing was performed on CD4+ T cells from blood buffy coats. The chain couples TRBV7-2 to TRBJ2-2; 12 bases align to TRBD2. The CDR3 reads CASSFRLAGAGNTGELFF. In DNA, the CDR3 is TGTGCCAGCAGCTTTAGACTAGCGGGGGCCGGAAACACCGGGGAGCTGTTTTTT.